This TCR beta chain was captured in a study of siplizumab effects on memory and regulatory T cells (dated by TCRdb to the late 2010s). Background on the whole study: The effect of the anti-CD2 antibody siplizumab on alloreactive T-cell subsets was examined in allogeneic mixed lymphocyte reactions constructed from human PBMCs.

Receptor libraries were prepared by the immunoSEQ multiplex PCR assay. Each sample had roughly 100,000 TCR templates assayed by the deep sequencing platform. Genomic DNA extracted from sorted T cells was used for TCRbeta CDR3 sequencing. Processing in the source paper ran as follows. Clonal analysis of TCRbeta CDR3 data was done in the R programming language. Comparing unstimulated samples against CFSE-low samples taken after the reaction was how alloreactive CD4+ and CD8+ clones were defined. Alloreactive CD4+ clones were assigned to regulatory or non-regulatory origin by matching sequences to sorted unstimulated Treg and non-Treg repertoires. TCRdb obtained this table from immuneACCESS and retained in-frame rearrangements with V and J assigned. These tables miss some clones; where compared with another copy, unresolved V genes account for less than half of the shortfall, and the remainder is unexplained. That table gives V, J and clone size, and the DNA gave D and trimming. This sample comprises 85,000 to 130,000 clones, about 91% of them detected only once. Of the sample, more than 2.5% falls within the top ten clones.

Regarding this clone: No antigen is known for it. The record has no base qualities; no much larger clone is one base away.

The CDR3, from cysteine to phenylalanine, totals 11 residues. Only the CDR3 DNA is retained, 33 bases long and in frame from the first base. The germline V gene (reference sequence) provides CDR1 DFQATT and CDR2 SNEGSKA. V is shortened by 1 base, J by 2 bases, and the region joining them spans 3 bases. Sorted unstimulated T cells and proliferating T cells recovered from mixed lymphocyte reactions were subjected to TCRbeta CDR3 sequencing. Fresh whole blood from approximately ten HLA-typed healthy donors was used to isolate PBMCs. What the study reported, not specific to this receptor: Because sequences below about 10^-5 frequency were poorly captured, only a minor fraction of alloreactive clones could be mapped to unstimulated subsets. Whether proliferating Tregs from siplizumab cultures were suppressive was not functionally confirmed. Siplizumab significantly reduced the cumulative frequency of alloreactive sequences traceable to unstimulated CD4+ memory T cells. Among mappable alloreactive CD4+ clones, the Treg-derived fraction averaged around 70% with siplizumab versus 25% to 30% in control reactions. About 80-96% of proliferating CD4+ or CD8+ clones could not be given a naive or memory phenotype. Unstimulated naive T cells appeared to be more diverse than memory T cells, and naive cells seemed to make a substantial contribution to the alloresponse.

The sample taken for sequencing was CD4+ T cells sorted from blood. The rearrangement combines TRBV20-1 with TRBJ2-7, with the D gene not clear enough to name. The TCR was taken from a human donor in good health. Some clones in this sample may be carry-over from other donors' samples. CDR3 protein: CSARVTYEQYF. The DNA sequence follows: TGCAGTGCTAGAGTCACCTACGAGCAGTACTTC.